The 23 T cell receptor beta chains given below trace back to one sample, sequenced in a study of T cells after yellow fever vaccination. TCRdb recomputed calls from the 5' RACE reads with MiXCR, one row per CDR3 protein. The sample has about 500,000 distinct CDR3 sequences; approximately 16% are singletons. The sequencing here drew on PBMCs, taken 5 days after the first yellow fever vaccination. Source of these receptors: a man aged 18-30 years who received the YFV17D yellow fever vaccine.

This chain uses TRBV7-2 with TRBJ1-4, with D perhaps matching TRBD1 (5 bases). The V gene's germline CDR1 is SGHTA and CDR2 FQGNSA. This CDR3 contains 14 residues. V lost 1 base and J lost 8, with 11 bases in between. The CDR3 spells CASSLVARDEKLFF. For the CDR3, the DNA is TGTGCCAGCAGCTTAGTAGCCAGGGACGAAAAACTGTTTTTT.

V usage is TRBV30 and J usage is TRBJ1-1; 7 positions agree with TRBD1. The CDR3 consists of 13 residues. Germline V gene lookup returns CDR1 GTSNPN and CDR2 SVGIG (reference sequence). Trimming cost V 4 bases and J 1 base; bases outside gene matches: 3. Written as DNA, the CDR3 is TGTGCCTGGATAGGGGGCGAGAACACTGAAGCTTTCTTT. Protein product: CAWIGGENTEAFF.

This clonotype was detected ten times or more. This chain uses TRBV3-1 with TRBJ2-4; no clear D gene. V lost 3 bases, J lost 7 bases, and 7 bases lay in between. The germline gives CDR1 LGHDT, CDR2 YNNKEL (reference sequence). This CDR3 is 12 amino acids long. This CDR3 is CASSHSANIQYF. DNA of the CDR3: TGTGCCAGCAGCCATTCAGCGAACATTCAGTACTTC. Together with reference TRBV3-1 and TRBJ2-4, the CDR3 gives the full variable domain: DTAVSQTPKYLVTQMGNDKSIKCEQNLGHDTMYWYKQDSKKFLKIMFSYNNKELIINETVPNRFSPKSPDKAHLNLHINSLELGDSAVYFCASSHSANIQYFGAGTRLSVL.

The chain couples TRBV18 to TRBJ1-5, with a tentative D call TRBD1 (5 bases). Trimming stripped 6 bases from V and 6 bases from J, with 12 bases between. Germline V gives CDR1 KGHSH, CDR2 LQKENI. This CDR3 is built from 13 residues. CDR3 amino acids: CASSGGGGQPQHF. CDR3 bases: TGTGCCAGCTCCGGGGGAGGTGGTCAGCCCCAGCATTTT.

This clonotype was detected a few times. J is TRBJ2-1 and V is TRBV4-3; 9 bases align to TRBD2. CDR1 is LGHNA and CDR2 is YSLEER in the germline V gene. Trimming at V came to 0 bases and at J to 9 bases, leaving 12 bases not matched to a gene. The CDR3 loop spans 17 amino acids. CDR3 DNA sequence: TGCGCCAGCAGCCAAGATCAGTACGGCGGGGGGGCCGCTGAGCAGTTCTTC. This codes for CASSQDQYGGGAAEQFF.

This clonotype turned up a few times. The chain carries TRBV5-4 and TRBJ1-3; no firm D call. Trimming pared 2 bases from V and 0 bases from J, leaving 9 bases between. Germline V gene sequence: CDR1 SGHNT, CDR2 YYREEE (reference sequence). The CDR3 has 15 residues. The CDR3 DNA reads TGTGCCAGCAGCTTAACTGCTGCCTCTGGAAACACCATATATTTT. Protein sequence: CASSLTAASGNTIYF.

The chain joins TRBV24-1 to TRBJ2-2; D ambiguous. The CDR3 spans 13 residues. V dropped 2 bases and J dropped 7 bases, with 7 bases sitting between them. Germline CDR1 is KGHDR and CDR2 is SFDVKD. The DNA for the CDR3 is TGTGCCACCAGTGATTCAAGGGACGGGGAGCTGTTTTTT. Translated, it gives CATSDSRDGELFF.

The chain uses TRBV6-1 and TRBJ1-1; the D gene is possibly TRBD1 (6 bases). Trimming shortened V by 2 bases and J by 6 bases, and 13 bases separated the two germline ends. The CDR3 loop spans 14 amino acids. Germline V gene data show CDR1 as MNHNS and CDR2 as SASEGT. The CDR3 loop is CASSELGGFSEAFF. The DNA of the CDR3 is TGTGCCAGCAGTGAACTAGGGGGGTTCTCTGAAGCTTTCTTT.

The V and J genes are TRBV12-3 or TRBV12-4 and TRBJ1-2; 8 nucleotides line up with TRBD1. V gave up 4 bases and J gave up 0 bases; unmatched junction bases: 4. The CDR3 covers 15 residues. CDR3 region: CASSWGTGSNYGYTF. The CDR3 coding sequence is TGTGCCAGCAGTTGGGGGACAGGCTCTAACTATGGCTACACCTTC.

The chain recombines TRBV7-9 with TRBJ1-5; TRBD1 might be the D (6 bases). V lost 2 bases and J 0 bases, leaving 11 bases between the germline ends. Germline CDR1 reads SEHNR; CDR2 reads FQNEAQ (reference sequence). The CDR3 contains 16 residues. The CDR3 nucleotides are TGTGCCAGCAGCTTAAGCGGCAGGGGTAGCAATCAGCCCCAGCATTTT. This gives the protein CASSLSGRGSNQPQHF.

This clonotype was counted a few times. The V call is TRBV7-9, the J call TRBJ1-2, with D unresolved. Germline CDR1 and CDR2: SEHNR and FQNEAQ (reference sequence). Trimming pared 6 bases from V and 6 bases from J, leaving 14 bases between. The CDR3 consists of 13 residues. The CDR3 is CASRKAGSNGYTF. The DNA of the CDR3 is TGTGCCAGCAGGAAAGCGGGCTCCAATGGCTACACCTTC.

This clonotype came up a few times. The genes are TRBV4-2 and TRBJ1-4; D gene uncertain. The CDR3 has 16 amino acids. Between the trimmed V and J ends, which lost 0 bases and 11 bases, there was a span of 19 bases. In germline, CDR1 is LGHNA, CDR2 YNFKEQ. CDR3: CASSQDWASQRRKLFF. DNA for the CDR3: TGTGCCAGCAGCCAAGATTGGGCCAGCCAAAGGCGGAAACTGTTTTTT.

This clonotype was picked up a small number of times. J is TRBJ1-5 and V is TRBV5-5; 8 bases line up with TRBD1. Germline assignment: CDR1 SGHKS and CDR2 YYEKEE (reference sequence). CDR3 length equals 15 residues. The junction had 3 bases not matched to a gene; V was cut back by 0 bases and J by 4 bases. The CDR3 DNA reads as TGTGCCAGCAGCTTGGAGACAGGGGATAATCAGCCCCAGCATTTT. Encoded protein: CASSLETGDNQPQHF.

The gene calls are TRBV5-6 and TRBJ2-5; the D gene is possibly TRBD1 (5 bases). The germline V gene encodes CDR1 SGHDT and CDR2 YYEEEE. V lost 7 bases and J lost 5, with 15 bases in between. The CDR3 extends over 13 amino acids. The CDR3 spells CASLHRSRETQYF. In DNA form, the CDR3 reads TGTGCCAGCCTACACAGGTCGCGGGAGACCCAGTACTTC.

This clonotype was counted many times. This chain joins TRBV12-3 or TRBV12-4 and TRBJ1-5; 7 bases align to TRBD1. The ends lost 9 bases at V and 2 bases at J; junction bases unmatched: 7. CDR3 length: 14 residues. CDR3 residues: CASLGGRGNQPQHF. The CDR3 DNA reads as TGTGCCAGTCTAGGGGGCAGGGGCAATCAGCCCCAGCATTTT.

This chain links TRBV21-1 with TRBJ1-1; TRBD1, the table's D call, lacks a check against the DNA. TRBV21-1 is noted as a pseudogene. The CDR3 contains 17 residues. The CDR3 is CASSKTRDRGQVGEAFF. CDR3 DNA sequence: TGTGCCAGCAGCAAAACCCGGGACAGGGGGCAAGTCGGTGAAGCTTTCTTT.

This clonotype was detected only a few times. The CDR3 DNA follows: TGCGCCAGCAGCCAAGCCACCCAGGGACGCGAGCAGTACTTC. Translating gives CASSQATQGREQYF. The chain is built from TRBV4-3 and TRBJ2-7; either TRBD1 or TRBD2 may fit D (5 bases each). The germline gives CDR1 LGHNA, CDR2 YSLEER. V gave up 1 base and J gave up 6 bases, with 13 bases separating them. CDR3 length: 14 residues.

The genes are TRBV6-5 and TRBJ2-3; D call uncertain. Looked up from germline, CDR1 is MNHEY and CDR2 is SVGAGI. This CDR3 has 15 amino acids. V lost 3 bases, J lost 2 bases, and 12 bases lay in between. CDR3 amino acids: CASSYRAHTTDTQYF. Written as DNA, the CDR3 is TGTGCCAGCAGTTATCGGGCCCATACCACAGATACGCAGTATTTT.

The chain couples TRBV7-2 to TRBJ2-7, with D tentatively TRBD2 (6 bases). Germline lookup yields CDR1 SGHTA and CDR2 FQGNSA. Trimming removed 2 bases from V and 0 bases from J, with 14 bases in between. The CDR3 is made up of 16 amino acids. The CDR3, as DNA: TGTGCCAGCAGCTTACGTCTGGGGGGTGGCTCCTACGAGCAGTACTTC. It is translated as CASSLRLGGGSYEQYF.

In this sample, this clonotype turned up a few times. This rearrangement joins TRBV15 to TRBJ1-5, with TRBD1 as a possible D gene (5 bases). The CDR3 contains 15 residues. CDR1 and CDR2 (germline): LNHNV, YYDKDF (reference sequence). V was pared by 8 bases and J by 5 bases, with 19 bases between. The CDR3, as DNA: TGTGCCACCCGAGCCGGGAGGGGAGGTTATCAGCCCCAGCATTTT. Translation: CATRAGRGGYQPQHF. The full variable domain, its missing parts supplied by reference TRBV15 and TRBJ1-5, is DAMVIQNPRYQVTQFGKPVTLSCSQTLNHNVMYWYQQKSSQAPKLLFHYYDKDFNNEADTPDNFQSRRPNTSFCFLDIRSPGLGDTAMYLCATRAGRGGYQPQHFGDGTRLSIL.

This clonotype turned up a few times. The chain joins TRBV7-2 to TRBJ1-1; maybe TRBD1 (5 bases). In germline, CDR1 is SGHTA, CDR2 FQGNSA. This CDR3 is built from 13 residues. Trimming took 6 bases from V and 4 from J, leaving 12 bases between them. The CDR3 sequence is CASRPPGGTEAFF. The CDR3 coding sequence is TGTGCCAGCAGGCCCCCCGGGGGCACTGAAGCTTTCTTT.

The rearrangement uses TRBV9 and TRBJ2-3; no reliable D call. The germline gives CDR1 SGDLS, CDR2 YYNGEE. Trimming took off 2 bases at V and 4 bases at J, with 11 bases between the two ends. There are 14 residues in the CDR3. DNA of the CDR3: TGTGCCAGCAGCGTTGTAGGTGTGCCAGATACGCAGTATTTT. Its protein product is CASSVVGVPDTQYF. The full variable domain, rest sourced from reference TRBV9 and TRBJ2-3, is DSGVTQTPKHLITATGQRVTLRCSPRSGDLSVYWYQQSLDQGLQFLIQYYNGEERAKGNILERFSAQQFPDLHSELNLSSLELGDSALYFCASSVVGVPDTQYFGPGTRLTVL.

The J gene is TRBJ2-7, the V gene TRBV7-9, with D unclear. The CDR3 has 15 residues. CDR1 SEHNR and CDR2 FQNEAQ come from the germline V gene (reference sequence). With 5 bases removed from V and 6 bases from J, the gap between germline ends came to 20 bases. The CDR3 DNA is TGTGCCAGCAGCGCAAAAGACGCCCCATGGGGCGAGCAGTACTTC. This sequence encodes CASSAKDAPWGEQYF. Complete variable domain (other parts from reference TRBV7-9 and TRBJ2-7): DTGVSQNPRHKITKRGQNVTFRCDPISEHNRLYWYRQTLGQGPEFLTYFQNEAQLEKSRLLSDRFSAERPKGSFSTLEIQRTEQGDSAMYLCASSAKDAPWGEQYFGPGTRLTVT.